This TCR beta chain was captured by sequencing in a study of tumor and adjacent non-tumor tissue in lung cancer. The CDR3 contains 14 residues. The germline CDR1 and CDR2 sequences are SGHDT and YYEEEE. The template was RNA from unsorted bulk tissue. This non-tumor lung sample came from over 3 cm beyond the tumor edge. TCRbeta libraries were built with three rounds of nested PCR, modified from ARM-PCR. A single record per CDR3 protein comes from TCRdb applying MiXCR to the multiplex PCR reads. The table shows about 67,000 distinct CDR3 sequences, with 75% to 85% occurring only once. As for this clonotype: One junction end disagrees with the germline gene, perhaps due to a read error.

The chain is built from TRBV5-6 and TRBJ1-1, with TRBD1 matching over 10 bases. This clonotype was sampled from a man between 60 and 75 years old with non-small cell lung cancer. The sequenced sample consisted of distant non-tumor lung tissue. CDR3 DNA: TGTGCTAGCAGCTTGGGACAGGGGATCACTGAAGCTTTCTTC. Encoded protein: CASSLGQGITEAFF.